This TCR beta chain appears in the sequencing data of a study of blood T cell repertoires in COVID-19. This CDR3 has 15 amino acids. J lost 3 bases, V lost 6 bases, and 1 base had no gene match. From germline, CDR1 is SNHLY and CDR2 FYNNEI. Original methodology: By means of reference gene primer amplification, nucleated cell counts were estimated. Only in-frame clones appear in the TCRdb table, and some are missing; sequencing was by immunoSEQ multiplex PCR. D and trimming come from the DNA, and the V and J calls and clone size come from that table. The repertoire has over 60,000 clones, 70% to 85% of them found once; the top ten carry about an eighth. As to this clone: The same CDR3 arises from other DNA sequences in this sample as well.

Enrollment of patients from Seattle took place during active infection, with longitudinal follow-up. This chain uses TRBV2 with TRBJ2-2, with 13 bases aligning to TRBD2. Sequenced: peripheral blood. This receptor was identified in a man in his fifties with COVID-19, enrolled during active disease. This CDR3 is CASRGLAGDTGELFF. As DNA, the CDR3 is TGTGCCAGCAGAGGACTAGCGGGGGACACCGGGGAGCTGTTTTTT.